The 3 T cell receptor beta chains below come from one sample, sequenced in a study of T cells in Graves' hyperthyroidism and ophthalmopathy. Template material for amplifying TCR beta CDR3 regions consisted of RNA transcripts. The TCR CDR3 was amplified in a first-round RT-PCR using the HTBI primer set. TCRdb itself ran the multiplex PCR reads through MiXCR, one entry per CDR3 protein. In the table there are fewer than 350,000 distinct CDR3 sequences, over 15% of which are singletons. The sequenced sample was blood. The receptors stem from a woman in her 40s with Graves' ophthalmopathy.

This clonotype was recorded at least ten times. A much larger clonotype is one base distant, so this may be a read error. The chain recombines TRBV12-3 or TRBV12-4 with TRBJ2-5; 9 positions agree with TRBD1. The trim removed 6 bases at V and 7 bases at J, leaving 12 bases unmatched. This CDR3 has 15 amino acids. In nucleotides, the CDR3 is TGTGCCAGCAGCTCCAACAGGGGGCGACGGGGGACCCAGTACTTC. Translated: CASSSNRGRRGTQYF.

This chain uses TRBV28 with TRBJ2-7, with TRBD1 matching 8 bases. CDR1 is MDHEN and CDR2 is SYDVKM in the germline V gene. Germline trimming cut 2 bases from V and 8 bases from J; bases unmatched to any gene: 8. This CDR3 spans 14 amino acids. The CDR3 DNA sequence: TGTGCCAGCAGTTTAAACGGACAGGGCCTCAAGCAGTACTTC. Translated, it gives CASSLNGQGLKQYF.

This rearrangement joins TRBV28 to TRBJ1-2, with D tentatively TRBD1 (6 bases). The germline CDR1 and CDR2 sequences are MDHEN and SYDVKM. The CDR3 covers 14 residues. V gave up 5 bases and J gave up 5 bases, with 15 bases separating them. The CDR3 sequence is CASSPESGAYGYTF. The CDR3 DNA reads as TGTGCCAGCAGTCCCGAATCGGGGGCGTATGGCTACACCTTC.